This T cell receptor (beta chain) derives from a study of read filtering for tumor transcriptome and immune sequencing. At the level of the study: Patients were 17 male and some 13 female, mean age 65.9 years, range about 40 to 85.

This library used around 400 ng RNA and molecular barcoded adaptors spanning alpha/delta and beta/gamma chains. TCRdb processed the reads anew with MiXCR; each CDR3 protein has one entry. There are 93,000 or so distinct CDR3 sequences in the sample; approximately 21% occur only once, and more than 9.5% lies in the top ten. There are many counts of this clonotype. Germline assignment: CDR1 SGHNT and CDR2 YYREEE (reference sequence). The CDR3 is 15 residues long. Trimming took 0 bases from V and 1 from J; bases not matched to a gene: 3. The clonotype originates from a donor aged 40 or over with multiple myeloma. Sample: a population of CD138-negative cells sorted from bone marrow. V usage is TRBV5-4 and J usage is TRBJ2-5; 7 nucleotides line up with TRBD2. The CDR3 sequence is CASSLVVAGQETQYF. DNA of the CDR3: TGTGCCAGCAGCTTGGTGGTAGCGGGCCAAGAGACCCAGTACTTC.